Each of the 13 T cell receptor beta chains below was sequenced from the same sample in a study of cytomegalovirus exposure and HLA in healthy donors. Primers included in the PCR were 60 Vbeta and 13 Jbeta primers. Clones were read by immunoSEQ multiplex PCR, and TCRdb kept only the in-frame ones, dropping some. The table includes 160,000 or so clones, around 77% detected once. Sequenced material: PBMCs. All receptors derive from a woman aged 40 to 49 in good health and CMV-seronegative.

The chain uses TRBV29-1 and TRBJ2-4; 7 bases map to TRBD1. This CDR3 has 12 amino acids. Germline V CDR1 and CDR2: SQVTM, ANQGSEA. Trimming took 3 bases from V and 8 from J; bases not matched to a gene: 4. The DNA of the CDR3 is TGCAGCGTTGAGACAGGGACAGACATTCAGTACTTC. Encoded protein: CSVETGTDIQYF.

This clone has just a few counts. A junction end diverges from the germline sequence, so it may reflect a read error. This sequence joins TRBV6-5 and TRBJ1-2, with D unclear. CDR3 size: 15 residues. Germline V gene lookup returns CDR1 MNHEY and CDR2 SVGAGI. CDR3 protein: CASSHSEGGSEGYTF. CDR3 sequence (DNA): TGTGCCAGCAGTCACTCCGAAGGAGGCTCGGAAGGCTACACCTTC.

The V call is TRBV5-1, the J call TRBJ2-7, with 9 bases fitting TRBD2. CDR1 SGHRS and CDR2 YFSETQ come from the germline V gene. After removal of 5 bases from V and 0 bases from J, the junction contained 15 bases not matched to a gene. The CDR3 spans 18 residues. The CDR3 region is CASRPGGLAAESSYEQYF. The CDR3 DNA is TGCGCCAGCAGACCAGGGGGACTAGCCGCTGAGAGCTCCTACGAGCAGTACTTC.

The chain is built from TRBV18 and TRBJ2-1, with a weak D call TRBD2 (5 bases). The germline gives CDR1 KGHSH, CDR2 LQKENI. The CDR3 consists of 15 residues. Trimming stripped 4 bases from V and 4 bases from J, with 14 bases between. The CDR3 nucleotides are TGTGCCAGCTCACTACTAGTGGGAGAGTACAATGAGCAGTTCTTC. Protein product: CASSLLVGEYNEQFF.

The chain couples TRBV28 to TRBJ1-2, with 7 bases matching TRBD1. From germline, CDR1 is MDHEN and CDR2 SYDVKM. The CDR3 has 14 residues. V was pared by 5 bases and J by 2 bases, with 5 bases of the junction left unmatched. Here the CDR3 DNA reads TGTGCCAGCAGTCGAGGGGGCAGCAACTATGGCTACACCTTC. As protein: CASSRGGSNYGYTF.

The genes are TRBV9 and TRBJ2-7; no clear D. Germline CDR1 and CDR2: SGDLS and YYNGEE. This CDR3 is 12 amino acids long. V lost 2 bases and J 7 bases, leaving 10 bases between the germline ends. CDR3 residues: CASSVNSGEQYF. In nucleotides, the CDR3 is TGTGCCAGCAGCGTGAATAGTGGTGAGCAGTACTTC.

This chain uses TRBV10-3 with TRBJ2-2, with a possible D match to TRBD1 (6 bases). V was shortened by 10 bases and J by 6 bases, with 15 bases between the two germline ends. This CDR3 is built from 13 residues. From germline, CDR1 is ENHRY and CDR2 SYGVKD. The CDR3 loop is CATTPAGAGELFF. The CDR3 DNA sequence: TGTGCCACGACCCCCGCAGGGGCCGGGGAGCTGTTTTTT.

The rearrangement links TRBV6-1 to TRBJ2-2, with 9 bases matching TRBD2. The CDR3 length is 16 residues. Germline CDR1 MNHNS, CDR2 SASEGT. Unmatched junction bases numbered 9, after V lost 4 bases and J lost 6 bases. This chain's CDR3 is CASSVGRTSESGELFF. CDR3 sequence (DNA): TGTGCCAGCAGTGTAGGCCGGACTAGCGAATCCGGGGAGCTGTTTTTT.

The J gene is TRBJ2-5, the V gene TRBV7-6; possible D gene TRBD1, 6 bases. Germline-derived CDR1 and CDR2 are SGHVS and FNYEAQ. V lost 4 bases to trimming and J lost 3 bases, with 9 bases between them. CDR3 length: 13 amino acids. In DNA, the CDR3 is TGTGCCAGCAGCTCGGGACACGAAGAGACCCAGTACTTC. It codes for CASSSGHEETQYF.

This clone showed up just once. This chain joins TRBV15 and TRBJ1-2, with TRBD1 as a possible D gene (5 bases). CDR3 length: 15 amino acids. Trimming cost V 0 bases and J 4 bases, with 12 bases left between them. Germline V lookup: CDR1 LNHNV, CDR2 YYDKDF (reference sequence). The CDR3 nucleotides read TGTGCCACCAGCAGAGAGTGGGGGGGTTTCTATGGCTACACCTTC. This translates into CATSREWGGFYGYTF. Combining the CDR3 with reference TRBV15 and TRBJ1-2 gives the whole variable domain DAMVIQNPRYQVTQFGKPVTLSCSQTLNHNVMYWYQQKSSQAPKLLFHYYDKDFNNEADTPDNFQSRRPNTSFCFLDIRSPGLGDTAMYLCATSREWGGFYGYTFGSGTRLTVV.

This clone was found once. The V and J genes are TRBV19 and TRBJ1-2, with TRBD1 as a possible D gene (6 bases). CDR3 size: 13 residues. Trimming took 4 bases from V and 4 from J, leaving 10 bases between them. Germline lookup yields CDR1 LNHDA and CDR2 SQIVND (reference sequence). The CDR3 coding sequence is TGTGCCAGTAGTAAGGGACACCGCTATGGCTACACCTTC. Translation gives CASSKGHRYGYTF.

This chain connects TRBV30 to TRBJ1-1; D gene unclear. The CDR3 sequence is 14 residues long. Germline V lookup: CDR1 GTSNPN, CDR2 SVGIG (reference sequence). The ends were cut back, 3 bases at V and 4 bases at J, with 15 bases in the middle. CDR3 protein: CAWRPRRQTTEAFF. The CDR3 region has the DNA TGTGCCTGGAGGCCCCGGAGGCAGACCACTGAAGCTTTCTTT.

This clone was seen a few times. The gene calls are TRBV19 and TRBJ1-4; TRBD1 is a possible D gene (5 bases). The CDR3 extends over 16 amino acids. V was pared by 5 bases and J by 5 bases, with 18 bases between. Germline V gene lookup returns CDR1 LNHDA and CDR2 SQIVND (reference sequence). This chain's CDR3 is CASSPLRGHRNEKLFF. The CDR3 DNA reads TGTGCCAGTAGTCCCCTTCGTGGACATAGGAATGAAAAACTGTTTTTT.